This T cell receptor (beta chain) was sequenced in a study of T cell repertoires in cytomegalovirus infection. Overall study: An indication of both CMV infection and matching HLA type came from public TCR beta signatures.

This CDR3 comprises 15 residues. Looked up from germline, CDR1 is SQVTM and CDR2 is ANQGSEA. The junction had 10 bases not matched to a gene; V was cut back by 6 bases and J by 2 bases. For this clonotype: The antigen remains unidentified.

Study-wide findings and caveats: Ex vivo, HLA-C-restricted CMV-specific TCR beta clonotypes prevailed over the rest of the response. Summed frequency of shared TCR beta families picked out CMV carriers who also had the relevant HLA.

TCRdb recomputed calls from the reads with MiXCR, one row per CDR3 protein. The table shows around 260,000 distinct CDR3 sequences, with over 8% occurring only once. The specimen sequenced was PBMCs. The sequence came from a human donor in good health (CMV status not recorded). Some clones in this sample may be carry-over from other donors' samples. This rearrangement joins TRBV29-1 to TRBJ2-5; 9 nucleotides match TRBD1. The CDR3: CSVDPSGTGQETQYF. The CDR3 DNA reads as TGCAGCGTAGATCCTTCCGGGACAGGGCAAGAGACCCAGTACTTC.